This TCR beta chain is from a study of blood T cell repertoires in COVID-19. The overall study: The cDNA or gDNA used as material had been derived from T cells, B-cell-depleted T cells, or PBMCs.

In germline, CDR1 is SGHTS, CDR2 YDEGEE. Trimming cost V 3 bases and J 5 bases; bases outside gene matches: 10. The CDR3 consists of 17 residues. In the authors' workflow: Reference gene primer amplification yielded estimated nucleated cell counts. Sequencing was performed with immunoSEQ multiplex PCR; in TCRdb, only in-frame clones are kept and a portion is missing. That table is the source of V, J and clone size, and D and trimming were worked out from the DNA. Of some 21,000 clones listed, 83% are singletons. The sequencing input was peripheral blood. The clonotype comes from a human donor in a cohort sampled during active COVID-19. The chain employs TRBV5-8 and TRBJ1-4, with 10 nucleotides matching TRBD1. The DNA for the CDR3 is TGTGCCAGCAGCTCGACAGGGGGCGGTCGTCGGAATGAAAAACTGTTTTTT. This gives the protein CASSSTGGGRRNEKLFF.